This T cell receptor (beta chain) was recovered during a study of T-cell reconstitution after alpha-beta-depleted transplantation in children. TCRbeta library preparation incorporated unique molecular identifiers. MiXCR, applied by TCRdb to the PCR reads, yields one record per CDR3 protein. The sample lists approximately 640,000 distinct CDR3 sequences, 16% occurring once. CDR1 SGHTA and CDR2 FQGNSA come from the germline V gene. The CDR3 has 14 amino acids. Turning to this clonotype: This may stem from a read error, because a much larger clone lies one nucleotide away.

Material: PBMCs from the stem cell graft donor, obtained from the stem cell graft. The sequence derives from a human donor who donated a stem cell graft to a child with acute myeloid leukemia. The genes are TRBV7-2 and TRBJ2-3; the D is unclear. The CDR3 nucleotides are TGTGCCAGCAGTCACCGGCTGAACACATATACGCAGTATTTT. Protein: CASSHRLNTYTQYF. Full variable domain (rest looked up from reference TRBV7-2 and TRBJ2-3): GAGVSQSPSNKVTEKGKDVELRCDPISGHTALYWYRQSLGQGLEFLIYFQGNSAPDKSGLPSDRFSAERTGGSVSTLTIQRTQQEDSAVYLCASSHRLNTYTQYFGPGTRLTVL.